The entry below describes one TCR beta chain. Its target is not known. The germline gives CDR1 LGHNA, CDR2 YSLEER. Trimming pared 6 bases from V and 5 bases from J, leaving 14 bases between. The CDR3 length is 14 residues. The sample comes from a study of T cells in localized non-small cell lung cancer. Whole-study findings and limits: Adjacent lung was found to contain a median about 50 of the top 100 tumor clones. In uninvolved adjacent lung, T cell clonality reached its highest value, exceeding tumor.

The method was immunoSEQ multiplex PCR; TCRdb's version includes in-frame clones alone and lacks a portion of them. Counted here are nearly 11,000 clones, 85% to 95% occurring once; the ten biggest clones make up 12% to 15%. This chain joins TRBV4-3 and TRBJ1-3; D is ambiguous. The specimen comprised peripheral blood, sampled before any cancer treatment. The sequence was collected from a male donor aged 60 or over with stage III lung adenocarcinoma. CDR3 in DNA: TGCGCCAGCAGTACCGGGGTGGGTAGAAACACCATATATTTT. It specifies CASSTGVGRNTIYF.